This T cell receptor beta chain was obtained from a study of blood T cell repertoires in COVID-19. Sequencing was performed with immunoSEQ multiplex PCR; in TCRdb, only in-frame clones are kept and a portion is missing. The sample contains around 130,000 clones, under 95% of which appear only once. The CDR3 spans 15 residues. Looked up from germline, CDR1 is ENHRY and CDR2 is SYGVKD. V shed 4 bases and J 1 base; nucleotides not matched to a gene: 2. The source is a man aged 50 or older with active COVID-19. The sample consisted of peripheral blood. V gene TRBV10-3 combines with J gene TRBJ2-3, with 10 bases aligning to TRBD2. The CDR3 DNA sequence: TGTGCCATCAGTGGAGGACTAGCGGGCACAGATACGCAGTATTTT. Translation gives CAISGGLAGTDTQYF.